The 9 T cell receptor beta chains listed next were all sequenced from one sample in a study of blood T cells in healthy people across ages. Then a second PCR, running roughly 7 to 11 cycles, was carried out with a sample-barcoded 5' primer and a J-beta primer mix. TCRdb independently ran MiXCR on the 5' RACE reads; one entry per CDR3 protein. The sample has 1.2 million to 1.5 million distinct CDR3 sequences; 42% are singletons. The sample consisted of blood. These TCRs come from a woman aged 18-29 years in good health.

The J gene is TRBJ1-5, the V gene TRBV4-2; tentative D call: TRBD1 (6 bases). Trimming shortened V by 1 base and J by 3 bases, and 13 bases separated the two germline ends. Germline lookup yields CDR1 LGHNA and CDR2 YNFKEQ. The CDR3 runs 16 residues. CDR3 protein: CASSQAYRADNQPQHF. The CDR3 coding sequence is TGTGCCAGCAGCCAAGCCTACAGGGCTGACAATCAGCCCCAGCATTTT.

V is TRBV30 and J is TRBJ2-3, with 7 bases that match TRBD2. The CDR3 consists of 13 residues. Germline V CDR1 and CDR2: GTSNPN, SVGIG (reference sequence). Losses at the gene ends were 5 bases for V and 3 bases for J; bases not matched to a gene: 5. The CDR3 bases are TGTGCCTGGTGGTCCGGGGGGACAGATACGCAGTATTTT. This gives the protein CAWWSGGTDTQYF.

The chain combines TRBV4-1 with TRBJ1-1; 8 positions agree with TRBD1. This CDR3 is 16 amino acids long. The germline V gene has CDR1 MGHRA and CDR2 YSYEKL. The junction had 7 bases not matched to a gene; V was cut back by 3 bases and J by 1 base. The CDR3 bases are TGCGCCAGCAGCCAGGTTACAGGGGGGGAGAACACTGAAGCTTTCTTT. Its translation: CASSQVTGGENTEAFF.

This clonotype was seen just once. V is TRBV7-8 and J is TRBJ2-4, with 10 positions matching TRBD2. The V gene's germline CDR1 is SGHVS and CDR2 FQNEAQ. V gave up 0 bases and J gave up 8 bases; unmatched junction bases: 7. The CDR3 totals 16 residues. The CDR3 bases are TGTGCCAGCAGCTTAGCCCAGCGGGGGGGCGGGGACATTCAGTACTTC. It specifies CASSLAQRGGGDIQYF.

This chain links TRBV6-2 or TRBV6-3 with TRBJ1-2; possible D gene TRBD1, 5 bases. The germline V gene has CDR1 MNHEY and CDR2 SVGEGT. This CDR3 comprises 13 residues. The V end lost 6 bases, the J end lost 8 bases, and 16 bases lay between the germline ends. The CDR3 loop reads CASSRGTTVGYTF. In nucleotides, the CDR3 is TGTGCCAGCAGCCGAGGGACTACGGTAGGCTACACCTTC.

V and J are TRBV2 and TRBJ2-5; 7 positions agree with TRBD1. The CDR3 is 13 amino acids. Per germline, CDR1 SNHLY and CDR2 FYNNEI. The J segment lost 5 bases and the V segment lost 7 bases, leaving 7 bases of the junction unmatched. The CDR3 protein is CASKPTGVETQYF. CDR3 nucleotides: TGTGCCAGCAAACCCACAGGGGTTGAGACCCAGTACTTC.

The V gene is TRBV6-5, the J gene TRBJ1-1; TRBD1 matches 7 bases. Germline CDR1 reads MNHEY; CDR2 reads SVGAGI. V shed 6 bases and J 0 bases; nucleotides not matched to a gene: 4. CDR3 length: 14 amino acids. The CDR3 region is CASRQGLMNTEAFF. The CDR3 DNA reads TGTGCCAGCAGACAGGGGCTAATGAACACTGAAGCTTTCTTT.

The rearrangement links TRBV7-2 to TRBJ1-1; no clear D gene. V lost 5 bases to trimming and J lost 3 bases, with 13 bases between them. Germline values: CDR1 SGHTA, CDR2 FQGNSA. The CDR3 is 14 residues long. The CDR3 coding sequence is TGTGCCAGCAGCCTGGTGGACGGTTACACTGAAGCTTTCTTT. It encodes CASSLVDGYTEAFF. The entire variable domain, with the rest obtained from reference TRBV7-2 and TRBJ1-1, is as follows: GAGVSQSPSNKVTEKGKDVELRCDPISGHTALYWYRQSLGQGLEFLIYFQGNSAPDKSGLPSDRFSAERTGGSVSTLTIQRTQQEDSAVYLCASSLVDGYTEAFFGQGTRLTVV.

This clonotype has only a few counts. J is TRBJ1-1 and V is TRBV6-2 or TRBV6-3, with D hard to call. Per germline, CDR1 MNHEY and CDR2 SVGEGT. This CDR3 region has 14 residues. V was cut by 2 bases and J by 1 base, with 8 bases left in between. CDR3 loop: CASSYVPGNTEAFF. The CDR3, as DNA: TGTGCCAGCAGTTACGTCCCAGGGAACACTGAAGCTTTCTTT.